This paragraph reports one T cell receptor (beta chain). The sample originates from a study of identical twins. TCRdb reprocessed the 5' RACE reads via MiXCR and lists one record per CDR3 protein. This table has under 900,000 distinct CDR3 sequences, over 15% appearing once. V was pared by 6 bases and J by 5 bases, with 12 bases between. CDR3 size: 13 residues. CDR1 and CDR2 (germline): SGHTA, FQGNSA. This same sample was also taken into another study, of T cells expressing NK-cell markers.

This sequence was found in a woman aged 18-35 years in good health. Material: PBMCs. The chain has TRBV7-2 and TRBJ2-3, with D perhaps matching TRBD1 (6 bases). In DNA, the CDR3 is TGTGCCAGCAGATCACACAGGGTAGATACGCAGTATTTT. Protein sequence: CASRSHRVDTQYF.